This T cell receptor beta chain was captured by sequencing in a study of blood T cell repertoires in COVID-19. Background on the study: T cells, B-cell-depleted T cells, or PBMCs provided the cDNA or gDNA that served as material.

Germline CDR1 is SGHAT and CDR2 is FQNNGV. Trimming took off 7 bases at V and 2 bases at J, with 12 bases between the two ends. The CDR3 is 14 amino acids. TCRdb keeps only in-frame clones here, not all; method: immunoSEQ multiplex PCR. The repertoire holds some 9,800 clones, with 85% to 90% as singletons. Sequenced material: peripheral blood. The rearrangement joins TRBV11-2 to TRBJ1-3; D might be TRBD1 (5 bases). The receptor was derived from a man between 60 and 70 years old with acute or convalescent COVID-19. CDR3 in amino acids: CASTPTGAGNTIYF. CDR3 nucleotides: TGTGCCAGCACCCCCACGGGGGCTGGAAACACCATATATTTT.